Below are 7 T cell receptor beta chains sequenced from a single sample in a study of blood T cell repertoires in COVID-19. Profiled with immunoSEQ multiplex PCR; TCRdb holds only in-frame clones, not every one. The sample holds around 29,000 clones, 70% to 90% seen once. Sequenced material: peripheral blood. These receptors came from a woman aged 80 or older with COVID-19, enrolled during active disease.

The chain uses TRBV14 and TRBJ2-2, with D hard to call. V lost 3 bases and J 1 base, leaving 9 bases between the germline ends. Germline V gives CDR1 SGHDN, CDR2 FVKESK. This CDR3 comprises 15 residues. CDR3 loop: CASSHSQVNTGELFF. The CDR3 DNA follows: TGTGCCAGCAGCCATTCTCAGGTGAACACCGGGGAGCTGTTTTTT.

The rearrangement uses TRBV7-2 and TRBJ1-4; D call uncertain. The V gene lost 2 bases and the J gene lost 7 bases, with 5 bases spanning the gap. The CDR3 has 12 residues. Germline CDR1 reads SGHTA; CDR2 reads FQGNSA. DNA of the CDR3: TGTGCCAGCAGCTTACCGTCTGAAAAACTGTTTTTT. Translated, it gives CASSLPSEKLFF.

The rearrangement joins TRBV5-1 to TRBJ1-2, with D possibly being TRBD1 (6 bases). Germline lookup yields CDR1 SGHRS and CDR2 YFSETQ. V gave up 4 bases and J gave up 8 bases, with 21 bases separating them. The CDR3 loop spans 15 amino acids. The CDR3 region is CASSLPRGGGNGYTF. CDR3 nucleotide sequence: TGCGCCAGCAGCCTCCCCCGGGGAGGGGGGAACGGCTACACCTTC.

This chain joins TRBV7-9 and TRBJ1-4; unclear D gene. Germline CDR1 reads SEHNR; CDR2 reads FQNEAQ (reference sequence). The CDR3 runs 15 residues. Trimming cost V 1 base and J 0 bases, with 6 bases left between them. CDR3 residues: CASSLVTATNEKLFF. The CDR3 nucleotides read TGTGCCAGCAGCTTAGTAACAGCAACTAATGAAAAACTGTTTTTT.

V usage is TRBV18 and J usage is TRBJ1-2; TRBD1 aligns across 8 bases. There are 15 residues in the CDR3. V was pared by 0 bases and J by 4 bases, with 4 bases of the junction left unmatched. CDR1 is KGHSH, CDR2 LQKENI, per germline. The CDR3 DNA reads TGTGCCAGCTCACCACCGACAGGGGAAGGCTATGGCTACACCTTC. Protein sequence: CASSPPTGEGYGYTF.

The chain links TRBV30 to TRBJ1-6; no firm D call. Germline loops: CDR1 GTSNPN, CDR2 SVGIG (reference sequence). V was pared by 2 bases and J by 0 bases, with 5 bases between. The length of the CDR3 is 14 residues. DNA of the CDR3: TGTGCCTGGAGTCTTAGCTCCTATAATTCACCCCTCCACTTT. It yields the protein CAWSLSSYNSPLHF.

The chain recombines TRBV24-1 with TRBJ2-7; D possibly corresponds to TRBD1 (7 bases). The CDR3 has 15 residues. V was clipped by 4 bases and J by 6 bases, with 18 bases between them. Germline V lookup: CDR1 KGHDR, CDR2 SFDVKD. The CDR3 loop reads CATSESGGCVVEQYF. In DNA form, the CDR3 reads TGTGCCACCAGTGAGTCAGGGGGGTGTGTGGTCGAGCAGTACTTC.